Listed below are T cell receptor beta chains from one sample, sequenced in a study of beta chain features in type 1 diabetes. The assay was immunoSEQ multiplex PCR, and TCRdb's table has in-frame clones only and misses some. Of about 400,000 clones detected, about 12% appear once; the ten largest clones hold roughly 0.015%. The sample comprised naive CD4+ T cells from blood. The receptor set was obtained from a man aged 18 to 30 in good health. The CDR3 runs from the conserved cysteine through the conserved F or W. Fields, in order: clone size, V gene, D gene, J gene, CDR3 DNA, CDR3 protein. The D gene is left open where the match is weak. Expanded clones get a size class; other rows say once, few or many, or leave the size out.

few	TRBV29-1	-	TRBJ2-7	TGCAGCGTTGTTGGCCGGGACAAAATATACGAGCAGTACTTC	CSVVGRDKIYEQYF
-	TRBV28	-	TRBJ1-5	TGTGCCAGCAGTTTTGGGAGCCCTAGCAATCAGCCCCAGCATTTT	CASSFGSPSNQPQHF
few	TRBV5-6	TRBD1	TRBJ2-3	TGTGCCAGCAGCCCAGGGACAGGGGATACAGATACGCAGTATTTT	CASSPGTGDTDTQYF
few	TRBV7-8	TRBD1	TRBJ1-2	TGTGCCAGCAGCTTGGGGACAGGGGGGGACTACAGCTACACCTTC	CASSLGTGGDYSYTF
few	TRBV7-9	TRBD1	TRBJ1-5	TGTGCCAGCAGCGAGACAGGGGGTGGTCAGCCCCAGCATTTT	CASSETGGGQPQHF
few	TRBV4-3	TRBD1	TRBJ1-6	TGCGCCAGCAGCCAACAACAGGGGGACAATTCACCCCTCCACTTT	CASSQQQGDNSPLHF
few	TRBV11-2	TRBD1	TRBJ2-5	TGTGCCAGCAGCTTGACAGGGACAGAGACCCAGTACTTC	CASSLTGTETQYF
-	TRBV30	-	TRBJ1-3	TGTGCCTGGAGCCTTAGGGGTGGAAACACCATATATTTT	CAWSLRGGNTIYF
-	TRBV13	-	TRBJ2-7	TGTGCCAGCAGCCCCCAAAGCGACTCCAACTACGAGCAGTACTTC	CASSPQSDSNYEQYF
-	TRBV7-2	-	TRBJ1-3	TGTGCCAGCAGCCCACAGGGCGATGGAAACACCATATATTTT	CASSPQGDGNTIYF